This T cell receptor beta chain was identified during a study of control samples from healthy donors and cancer patients. The V end was cut by 0 bases, the J end by 3 bases, with 8 bases between. This CDR3 has 14 amino acids. CDR1 KGHSH and CDR2 LQKENI come from the germline V gene. The method was immunoSEQ multiplex PCR; TCRdb's version includes in-frame clones alone and lacks a portion of them. The sample has over 150,000 clones; 94% are singletons. This TCR derives from a woman aged 18-29 years in good health. The chain joins TRBV18 to TRBJ2-5; no definite D call. The sequencing input was blood. The CDR3 loop reads CASSPPGIKETQYF. The CDR3 DNA is TGTGCCAGCTCACCACCGGGAATAAAAGAGACCCAGTACTTC.